The 32 T cell receptor beta chains below were found in one sample sequenced in a study of PD-1 blockade in classical Hodgkin lymphoma. Specified time point: cycle 4 day 1 (C4D1), after around six weeks of nivolumab. Every one of the patients relapsed after autologous stem cell transplantation (brentuximab vedotin exposure was variable). Thawed PBMCs were the source of CD8+ T cells, obtained through magnetic negative selection. Sequenced by immunoSEQ multiplex PCR; TCRdb stores in-frame clones only, minus some. The table shows about 7,000 clones, with around 64% occurring only once. The source was CD8+ T cells from blood, collected before the fourth cycle of nivolumab. The origin of the receptors is a human donor with classical Hodgkin lymphoma.

The chain combines TRBV7-9 with TRBJ2-3; TRBD2 agrees at 7 bases. The V and J ends lost 5 bases and 6 bases, in that order; junction bases with no gene match: 17. Germline CDR1 and CDR2: SEHNR and FQNEAQ (reference sequence). CDR3 length: 17 amino acids. CDR3 coding DNA: TGTGCCAGCAGCCCTCCCCATGTGGGCGGGAGTTCCGATACGCAGTATTTT. Protein sequence: CASSPPHVGGSSDTQYF.

This sequence joins TRBV28 and TRBJ2-7, with 7 bases fitting TRBD1. The CDR3 loop spans 14 amino acids. CDR1 MDHEN and CDR2 SYDVKM come from the germline V gene. The junction had 4 bases not matched to a gene; V was cut back by 5 bases and J by 0 bases. The CDR3 reads CASSKTGHSYEQYF. The DNA of the CDR3 is TGTGCCAGCAGTAAGACAGGGCACTCCTACGAGCAGTACTTC.

The V call is TRBV27, the J call TRBJ2-7, with D possibly matching TRBD1 (6 bases). Germline CDR1 reads MNHEY; CDR2 reads SMNVEV (reference sequence). The CDR3 loop spans 13 amino acids. With 5 bases removed from V and 3 bases from J, the gap between germline ends came to 11 bases. CDR3 amino acids: CASSLRGGYEQYF. CDR3 nucleotide sequence: TGTGCCAGCAGTCTCAGAGGGGGCTACGAGCAGTACTTC.

The CDR3 region is CASSLQRTSGPYNEQFF. DNA of the CDR3: TGTGCCAGCAGTTTACAGCGGACTAGCGGGCCCTACAATGAGCAGTTCTTC. The V call is TRBV27, the J call TRBJ2-1, with TRBD2 matching 11 bases. CDR1 and CDR2 from the germline V gene are MNHEY and SMNVEV (reference sequence). V gave up 2 bases and J gave up 2 bases; unmatched junction bases: 5. The CDR3 has 17 amino acids.

V gene TRBV5-8 combines with J gene TRBJ2-5; D call uncertain. CDR1 and CDR2 (germline): SGHTS, YDEGEE. V dropped 2 bases and J dropped 0 bases, with 5 bases sitting between them. This CDR3 spans 13 amino acids. The CDR3 sequence: CASSLEYQETQYF. DNA of the CDR3: TGTGCCAGCAGCTTAGAGTACCAAGAGACCCAGTACTTC.

The chain is built from TRBV11-2 and TRBJ1-4, with D hard to call. Germline V gene sequence: CDR1 SGHAT, CDR2 FQNNGV. This CDR3 region has 15 residues. V lost 4 bases and J lost 5, with 14 bases in between. CDR3 protein: CASSSSSWGNEKLFF. DNA for the CDR3: TGTGCCAGCAGCTCCTCCAGTTGGGGAAATGAAAAACTGTTTTTT.

This clone was found a few times. The chain couples TRBV6-6 to TRBJ2-4; D perhaps matches TRBD1 (7 bases). Germline-derived CDR1 and CDR2 are MNHNY and SVGAGI (reference sequence). The CDR3 is 15 residues long. V gave up 7 bases and J gave up 1 base, with 14 bases separating them. DNA of the CDR3: TGTGCCAGCAACCCACAGGGGAGGGCCAAAAACATTCAGTACTTC. Amino acids: CASNPQGRAKNIQYF.

The chain has TRBV5-1 and TRBJ2-1; a possible D gene is TRBD1 (5 bases). Germline V gene sequence: CDR1 SGHRS, CDR2 YFSETQ. The CDR3 covers 13 residues. V was trimmed by 1 base and J by 8 bases, leaving 10 bases between them. CDR3 protein: CASSLSTGYEQFF. The CDR3 nucleotides are TGCGCCAGCAGCTTGTCCACAGGTTATGAGCAGTTCTTC.

This clone was seen once. The V call is TRBV6-6, the J call TRBJ2-3; D is tentatively TRBD1 or TRBD2 (5 bases each). The CDR3 contains 15 residues. Germline assignment: CDR1 MNHNY and CDR2 SVGAGI (reference sequence). The germline V and J ends were trimmed by 6 bases and 2 bases, with 15 bases remaining between them. CDR3 bases: TGTGCCAGCAGACGCTTGGGGGACCCCACAGATACGCAGTATTTT. Its protein product is CASRRLGDPTDTQYF.

The CDR3 nucleotides are TGTGCCAGCAGTTCGACGGGACCTCAAAATGAAAAACTGTTTTTT. Translation: CASSSTGPQNEKLFF. The chain employs TRBV27 and TRBJ1-4; TRBD1 might be the D (5 bases). Between the trimmed V and J ends, which lost 4 bases and 5 bases, there was a span of 14 bases. The CDR3 is 15 amino acids. Germline V lookup: CDR1 MNHEY, CDR2 SMNVEV (reference sequence).

This clone was observed a handful of times. The gene calls are TRBV27 and TRBJ1-6, with D possibly being TRBD1 (5 bases). Germline V gene sequence: CDR1 MNHEY, CDR2 SMNVEV (reference sequence). Trimming removed 5 bases from V and 10 bases from J, with 15 bases in between. This CDR3 spans 14 amino acids. The CDR3, as DNA: TGTGCCAGCAGTATAGACAAAAGGGACTCACCCCTCCACTTT. Its translation: CASSIDKRDSPLHF.

The count of this clone is one. V usage is TRBV5-4 and J usage is TRBJ2-7; the match to TRBD2 covers 10 bases. Germline assignment: CDR1 SGHNT and CDR2 YYREEE (reference sequence). V lost 3 bases, J lost 2 bases, and 5 bases stayed unmatched. The CDR3 sequence is 15 residues long. CDR3 nucleotide sequence: TGTGCCAGCAGCTACAGCGGGAGGGGAACCTACGAGCAGTACTTC. Amino acids: CASSYSGRGTYEQYF.

This clone was counted only a few times. This chain uses TRBV5-5 with TRBJ2-7; 10 bases agree with TRBD2. Germline V gene lookup returns CDR1 SGHKS and CDR2 YYEKEE (reference sequence). J was trimmed by 5 bases and V by 0 bases; bases with no gene match: 5. This CDR3 has 15 residues. The DNA of the CDR3 is TGTGCCAGCAGCTTGGACCTAGCGGGAGTCAACGAGCAGTACTTC. Its translation: CASSLDLAGVNEQYF.

The chain combines TRBV5-5 with TRBJ2-1; 10 positions agree with TRBD2. The trim removed 3 bases at V and 5 bases at J, leaving 5 bases unmatched. The CDR3 runs to 15 residues. From germline, CDR1 is SGHKS and CDR2 YYEKEE (reference sequence). The CDR3 spells CASSSPGTSDNEQFF. In nucleotides, the CDR3 is TGTGCCAGCAGCTCACCCGGGACTAGCGACAATGAGCAGTTCTTC.

This clone occurred once. The V and J genes are TRBV5-1 and TRBJ2-5; D unclear. The DNA end is more similar to TRBJ2-7, so the J call may be wrong. This CDR3 contains 12 residues. CDR1 is SGHRS, CDR2 YFSETQ, per germline. As DNA, the CDR3 is TGCGCCAGCAGCTTGTACGATTACGAGCAGTACTTC. Protein: CASSLYDYEQYF.

This clone was recorded once. The chain employs TRBV6-5 and TRBJ2-5; perhaps D is TRBD1 or TRBD2 (5 bases each). The CDR3 totals 13 residues. The germline V gene encodes CDR1 MNHEY and CDR2 SVGAGI. V lost 6 bases, J lost 5 bases, and 13 bases lay in between. CDR3 DNA sequence: TGTGCCAGCAGGTTATGGGACGTGGAGACCCAGTACTTC. Protein: CASRLWDVETQYF.

This clone was seen more than once but under ten times. Relative to the germline gene, one junction end is altered; a read error may explain this. The genes are TRBV4-1 and TRBJ2-7; 9 bases agree with TRBD2. Germline CDR1 reads MGHRA; CDR2 reads YSYEKL. This CDR3 has 15 amino acids. The CDR3 loop reads CASTQGGSGSYEQYF. The DNA for the CDR3 is TGCGCCAGCACCCAAGGAGGTAGCGGGAGCTACGAGCAGTACTTC.

By proportion, this clone is medium-sized. The chain couples TRBV11-1 to TRBJ2-1, with D tentatively TRBD1 or TRBD2 (5 bases each). Germline loops: CDR1 SGHAT, CDR2 FQDESV (reference sequence). The CDR3 contains 15 residues. V dropped 3 bases and J dropped 7 bases, with 16 bases sitting between them. The CDR3 DNA sequence: TGTGCCAGCAGCTTCAATGGGGGATGGGGGAATGAGCAGTTCTTC. Translation gives CASSFNGGWGNEQFF.

The chain joins TRBV6-5 to TRBJ1-2; a weak D match, TRBD1 (6 bases). Germline CDR1 and CDR2: MNHEY and SVGAGI. V lost 2 bases and J lost 4, with 8 bases in between. This CDR3 has 13 residues. CDR3 bases: TGTGCCAGCAGTTACCAGACAGGCTATGGCTACACCTTC. This translates into CASSYQTGYGYTF.

This clone was seen just once. The rearrangement uses TRBV5-4 and TRBJ2-1; TRBD1 matches at 9 bases. Unmatched junction bases numbered 7, after V lost 6 bases and J lost 9 bases. The CDR3 length is 13 residues. Germline values: CDR1 SGHNT, CDR2 YYREEE (reference sequence). The CDR3: CASNDRGAGEQFF. The CDR3 DNA is TGTGCCAGCAATGACAGGGGGGCGGGTGAGCAGTTCTTC.

CDR3 region: CASSPYSSGAKSSSSKPGELFF. The CDR3 DNA is TGTGCCAGCAGCCCCTACTCTAGCGGTGCCAAGTCATCCTCCTCCAAACCCGGGGAGCTGTTTTTT. This chain connects TRBV9 to TRBJ2-2, with TRBD2 identical over 7 bases. Germline trimming cut 4 bases from V and 6 bases from J; bases unmatched to any gene: 30. This CDR3 contains 22 residues. In germline, CDR1 is SGDLS, CDR2 YYNGEE.

The sample holds a few counts of this clone. The CDR3 coding sequence is TGTGCCAGCAGCTTAGTGTGGTCCGAAGCTTTCTTT. Protein sequence: CASSLVWSEAFF. V and J are TRBV7-9 and TRBJ1-1; no definite D call. Germline V CDR1 and CDR2: SEHNR, FQNEAQ (reference sequence). This CDR3 comprises 12 residues. V lost 1 base and J 8 bases, leaving 8 bases between the germline ends.

The rearrangement links TRBV4-1 to TRBJ2-3; possibly TRBD1 for D (5 bases). V was shortened by 2 bases and J by 6 bases, with 18 bases between the two germline ends. This CDR3 is 16 amino acids long. Germline assignment: CDR1 MGHRA and CDR2 YSYEKL. The CDR3 protein is CASSQSDTPATDTQYF. The CDR3 DNA sequence: TGCGCCAGCAGCCAATCGGACACACCCGCCACGGATACGCAGTATTTT.

CDR3 sequence (DNA): TGTGCTAGTGCCGATCACAGGGGAGGTAACACCGGGGAGCTGTTTTTT. Its translation: CASADHRGGNTGELFF. This chain uses TRBV12-5 with TRBJ2-2, with D perhaps matching TRBD1 (7 bases). The CDR3 consists of 16 residues. V gave up 7 bases and J gave up 2 bases, with 17 bases separating them. CDR1 LGHNT and CDR2 FRNRAP come from the germline V gene.

V is TRBV7-9 and J is TRBJ2-7; 10 bases match TRBD1. The CDR3 totals 15 residues. With V trimmed by 4 bases and J by 6 bases, 9 bases remained unmatched. Looked up from germline, CDR1 is SEHNR and CDR2 is FQNEAQ (reference sequence). CDR3 DNA: TGTGCCAGCAGCTACCGGGACAGGGGCTTTGGCGAGCAGTACTTC. Protein product: CASSYRDRGFGEQYF.

This chain joins TRBV2 and TRBJ2-3; tentatively, D is TRBD2 (6 bases). The CDR3 extends over 18 amino acids. The V and J ends lost 2 bases and 4 bases respectively, with 22 bases between them. Germline V lookup: CDR1 SNHLY, CDR2 FYNNEI. Here the CDR3 reads CASSESPLVGSWADTQYF. CDR3 sequence (DNA): TGTGCCAGCAGTGAATCCCCATTGGTCGGGAGTTGGGCAGATACGCAGTATTTT.

In the case of this clone: This sequence is one base from a far larger clone and is likely a read error. Other nucleotide sequences in the sample specify the same CDR3. V and J are TRBV5-1 and TRBJ2-1, with 7 bases lining up with TRBD1. From germline, CDR1 is SGHRS and CDR2 YFSETQ. The CDR3 length is 13 residues. CDR3 bases: TGTGCCAGCAGCTGGGGGACAGTGAATGAGCAGTTCTTC. Protein: CASSWGTVNEQFF.

The chain uses TRBV7-8 and TRBJ1-6; 8 nucleotides agree with TRBD1. The germline V gene encodes CDR1 SGHVS and CDR2 FQNEAQ. Germline trimming cut 0 bases from V and 7 bases from J; bases unmatched to any gene: 14. This CDR3 contains 19 residues. The CDR3 bases are TGTGCCAGCAGCTTAGCCGGGACAGGTTACACCCGGCCGAATTCACCCCTCCACTTT. Translating gives CASSLAGTGYTRPNSPLHF.

The rearrangement links TRBV28 to TRBJ2-7, with TRBD1 identical over 12 bases. Germline values: CDR1 MDHEN, CDR2 SYDVKM. J was trimmed by 3 bases and V by 11 bases; bases with no gene match: 8. The CDR3 loop spans 14 amino acids. The CDR3 loop is CAGAGQGAVYEQYF. As DNA, the CDR3 is TGTGCCGGCGCGGGACAGGGGGCGGTCTACGAGCAGTACTTC.

V gene TRBV5-3 combines with J gene TRBJ2-7; 11 nucleotides agree with TRBD1. TRBV5-3 is marked as an open reading frame, function uncertain. The ends lost 8 bases at V and 0 bases at J; junction bases unmatched: 7. This CDR3 is 15 amino acids long. The DNA for the CDR3 is TGTGCCAGCAGCGACGGGACAGGGGGCTCCTACGAGCAGTACTTC. Encoded protein: CASSDGTGGSYEQYF.

The chain couples TRBV5-1 to TRBJ2-1; D ambiguous. The germline V and J ends were trimmed by 0 bases and 3 bases, with 10 bases remaining between them. The CDR3 sequence is 15 residues long. Germline CDR1 and CDR2: SGHRS and YFSETQ. The CDR3 reads CASSLEAPGYNEQFF. The CDR3 region has the DNA TGCGCCAGCAGCTTGGAAGCACCCGGCTACAATGAGCAGTTCTTC.

CDR3 bases: TGTGCCAGCTCGCCCGGGACTAACTACGAGCAGTACTTC. This encodes CASSPGTNYEQYF. The chain couples TRBV18 to TRBJ2-7, with 7 bases matching TRBD2. Germline loops: CDR1 KGHSH, CDR2 LQKENI. This CDR3 has 13 residues. V shed 6 bases and J 3 bases; nucleotides not matched to a gene: 5.